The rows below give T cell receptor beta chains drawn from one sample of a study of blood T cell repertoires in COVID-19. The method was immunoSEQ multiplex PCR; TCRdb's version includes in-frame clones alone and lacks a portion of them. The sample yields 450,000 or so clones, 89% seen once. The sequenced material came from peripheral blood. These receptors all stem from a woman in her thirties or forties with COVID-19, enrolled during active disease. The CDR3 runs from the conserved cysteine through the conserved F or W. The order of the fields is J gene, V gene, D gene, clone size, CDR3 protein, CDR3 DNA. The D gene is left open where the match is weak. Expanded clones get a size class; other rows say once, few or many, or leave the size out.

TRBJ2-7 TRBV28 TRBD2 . CASSLSGSSYEQYF TGTGCCAGCAGTTTAAGCGGGAGCTCCTACGAGCAGTACTTC
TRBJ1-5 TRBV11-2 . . CASSLAGGNQPQHF TGTGCCAGCAGCTTGGCGGGTGGCAATCAGCCCCAGCATTTT
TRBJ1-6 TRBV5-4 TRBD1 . CASSQGQLINSPLHF TGTGCCAGCAGCCAGGGACAGCTAATTAATTCACCCCTCCACTTT
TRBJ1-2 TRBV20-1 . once CSAYLGPGYTF TGCAGTGCTTATCTGGGCCCTGGCTACACCTTC
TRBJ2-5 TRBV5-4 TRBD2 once CASSPGRGRDLLTQYF TGTGCCAGCAGCCCAGGCCGCGGGAGGGACTTGTTGACCCAGTACTTC
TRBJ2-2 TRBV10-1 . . CASSERAGLVTGELFF TGCGCCAGCAGTGAGAGAGCAGGGTTGGTCACCGGGGAGCTGTTTTTT
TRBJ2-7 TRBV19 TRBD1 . CASSKRDRPYEQYF TGTGCCAGTAGTAAGAGGGACAGGCCCTACGAGCAGTACTTC
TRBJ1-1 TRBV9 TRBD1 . CASSFRQGTEAFF TGTGCCAGCAGCTTCAGACAGGGGACTGAAGCTTTCTTT
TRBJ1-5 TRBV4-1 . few CASSQDGSEQPQHF TGCGCCAGCAGCCAAGACGGTTCCGAGCAGCCCCAGCATTTT
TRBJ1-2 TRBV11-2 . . CASSFLQGKDYGYTF TGTGCCAGCAGCTTCCTCCAGGGTAAAGACTATGGCTACACCTTC
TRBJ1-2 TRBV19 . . CASSRRDTPYGYTF TGTGCCAGTAGTCGACGGGACACGCCATATGGCTACACCTTC
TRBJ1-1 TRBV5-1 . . CASTPTGSNTEAFF TGCGCCAGCACCCCGACAGGTTCGAACACTGAAGCTTTCTTT
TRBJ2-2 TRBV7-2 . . CASSLVGNRGTGELFF TGTGCCAGCAGCTTAGTGGGGAATAGAGGGACCGGGGAGCTGTTTTTT
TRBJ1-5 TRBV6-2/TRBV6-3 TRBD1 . CASSYRPRDRDFSNQPQHF TGTGCCAGCAGTTACAGGCCCCGGGACAGGGACTTTAGCAATCAGCCCCAGCATTTT
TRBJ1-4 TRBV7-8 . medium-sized CASSFDGGKKLFF TGTGCCAGCAGCTTTGACGGCGGAAAAAAACTGTTTTTT
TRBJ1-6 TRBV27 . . CASSLYWGEDSPLHF TGTGCCAGCAGTTTATATTGGGGGGAGGATTCACCCCTCCACTTT
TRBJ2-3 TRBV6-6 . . CASSYSSDTQYF TGTGCCAGCAGTTACTCGTCGGATACGCAGTATTTT
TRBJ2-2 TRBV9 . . CASSVLATYTGELFF TGTGCCAGCAGCGTCCTAGCGACCTATACCGGGGAGCTGTTTTTT
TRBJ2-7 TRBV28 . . CASSPGHYYEQYF TGTGCCAGCAGTCCGGGACATTACTACGAGCAGTACTTC
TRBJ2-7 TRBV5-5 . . CASSLAAGFYEQYF TGTGCCAGCAGCTTGGCAGCCGGGTTCTACGAGCAGTACTTC
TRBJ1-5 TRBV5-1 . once CASSGDGGSNQPQHF TGCGCCAGCAGCGGGGATGGGGGGAGCAATCAGCCCCAGCATTTT
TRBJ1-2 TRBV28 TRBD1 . CASTMLGGQVRNYGYTF TGTGCCAGCACCATGCTAGGGGGACAGGTCCGGAACTATGGCTACACCTTC
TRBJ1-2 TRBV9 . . CASSVGFGFRGYTF TGTGCCAGCAGCGTAGGCTTCGGGTTTCGAGGCTACACCTTC
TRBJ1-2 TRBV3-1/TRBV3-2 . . CASSQPGTQPANYGYTF TGTGCCAGCAGCCAACCGGGTACCCAACCTGCAAACTATGGCTACACCTTC
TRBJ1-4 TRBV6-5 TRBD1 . CASRPGGSNEKLFF TGTGCCAGCAGACCAGGGGGCTCTAATGAAAAACTGTTTTTT
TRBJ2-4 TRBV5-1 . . CASSLSPGQPMNIQYF TGCGCCAGCAGCTTGTCTCCGGGACAACCCATGAACATTCAGTACTTC
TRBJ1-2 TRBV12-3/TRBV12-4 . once CASSTDSYGYTF TGTGCCAGCAGCACGGACAGCTATGGCTACACCTTC
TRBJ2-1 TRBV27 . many CASSRRSGMDEQFF TGTGCCAGCAGCCGCAGGTCGGGGATGGATGAGCAGTTCTTC
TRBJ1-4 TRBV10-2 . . CASKRGGGEEKLFF TGCGCCAGCAAAAGGGGGGGAGGGGAGGAAAAACTGTTTTTT
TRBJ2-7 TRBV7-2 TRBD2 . CASSLATSGSFEQYF TGTGCCAGCAGCTTAGCGACTAGCGGGAGTTTCGAGCAGTACTTC